These T cell receptor beta chains were read from a single sample in a study of regulatory T cells in long-lasting Graves disease. TCRdb re-analysed the multiplex PCR reads in MiXCR, keeping a single row per CDR3 protein. The sample lists about 470,000 distinct CDR3 sequences; about 22% were seen once. Sequenced here: peripheral blood mononuclear cells (PBMCs), sampled when the disease was refractory, from a patient treated with antithyroid drugs. These receptors came from a female donor with Graves disease. CDR3s include the opening cysteine and the closing phenylalanine or tryptophan. The D gene is left open where the match is weak. Clone size, where shown, is once, few, many, or a class for clones that have expanded.

TRBJ1-2 many NA TRBV20-1 TGCAGTGCTAGAGGGGGAAATATTGGCTACACCTTC CSARGGNIGYTF
TRBJ2-5 NA NA TRBV13 TGTGCCAGCAGCCCCCGGACAGAAGCTCGGGGGACCCAGTACTTC CASSPRTEARGTQYF
TRBJ2-2 many TRBD2 TRBV27 TGTGCCAGCAGACTAGCGGGGGCGAACACCGGGGAGCTGTTTTTT CASRLAGANTGELFF
TRBJ2-3 NA NA TRBV20-1 TGCAGTGCTAGCTTGACTAGCACAGATACGCAGTATTTT CSASLTSTDTQYF
TRBJ2-5 NA NA TRBV13 TGTGCCAGCAGCTTAGGCCGCGGGGCCCGGACGACCCAGTACTTC CASSLGRGARTTQYF
TRBJ2-7 NA NA TRBV7-9 TGTGCCAGCAGCTATACAGGGATGATTACGTTGGAGCAGTACTTC CASSYTGMITLEQYF
TRBJ2-7 few NA TRBV7-6 TGTGCCAGCAGCCCGACTCGGCGGGACCCCTCCTACGAGCAGTACTTC CASSPTRRDPSYEQYF
TRBJ1-2 few TRBD1 TRBV29-1 TGCAGCGTCGCGAGCGGAGGTGGGACAGGAGTTTATGGCTACACCTTC CSVASGGGTGVYGYTF
TRBJ2-7 many NA TRBV20-1 TGCAGTGCTAGAGTAGAATACGAGCAGTACTTC CSARVEYEQYF
TRBJ1-1 many NA TRBV15 TGTGCCACCAGCAGAGATCCGGGGGGGGGAGCTTTCTTT CATSRDPGGGAFF
TRBJ1-2 few NA TRBV5-1 TGCGCCAGCAGCTCCACAACGGGACAAAACAACTATGGCTACACCTTC CASSSTTGQNNYGYTF
TRBJ2-7 NA TRBD2 TRBV7-2 TGTGCCAGCAGCCCGACTAGCGTCCTCTCCTACGAGCAGTACTTC CASSPTSVLSYEQYF
TRBJ1-1 once TRBD1 TRBV7-6 TGTGCCAGTGGTCCACAGGGGGCCGCTGAAGCTTTCTTT CASGPQGAAEAFF
TRBJ1-1 many NA TRBV6-1 TGTGCCAGCAGCCAAGATTACGAGAACACTGAAGCTTTCTTT CASSQDYENTEAFF
TRBJ2-2 NA NA TRBV30 TGTGCCTGGAGGCAGGGAGTGAGAACCGGGGAGCTGTTTTTT CAWRQGVRTGELFF
TRBJ1-1 many NA TRBV12-3/TRBV12-4 TGTGCCAGCAGTTTAGCGGCCAGAAGGAACACTGAAGCTTTCTTT CASSLAARRNTEAFF
TRBJ1-1 many NA TRBV12-3/TRBV12-4 TGTGCCAGCGCGCAGGGGCCGGGCACTGAAGCTTTCTTT CASAQGPGTEAFF
TRBJ1-3 few TRBD1 TRBV6-5 TGTGCCAGCAGTTGGACAGGCGCGGCCACCATATATTTT CASSWTGAATIYF
TRBJ2-7 NA NA TRBV20-1 TGCAGTGCTAGGCAGGGAAATAGATACGAGCAGTACTTC CSARQGNRYEQYF
TRBJ2-6 NA TRBD1 TRBV7-9 TGTGCCAGCAGCTCACAGGGGACAGGGGCCAACGTCCTGACTTTC CASSSQGTGANVLTF
TRBJ2-5 NA NA TRBV20-1 TGCAGTCCCTTAGGAGGGGGTCAGGAGACCCAGTACTTC CSPLGGGQETQYF
TRBJ1-2 NA NA TRBV6-1 TGTGCCAGCAGTGATTGGCGGGAAGCGGGGGCTCACTATGGCTACACCTTC CASSDWREAGAHYGYTF
TRBJ1-4 many NA TRBV28 TGTGCCAGCAAACCGGGGCCTTTTAATGAAAAACTGTTTTTT CASKPGPFNEKLFF
TRBJ1-2 NA TRBD1 TRBV6-1 TGTGCCAGCAGTGCCCTACAGGGGGGCTATGGCTACACCTTC CASSALQGGYGYTF
TRBJ2-5 few TRBD2 TRBV5-1 TGCGCCAGCAGCTTGGCGAGTACTAGCGGGAGGTCAGAGACCCAGTACTTC CASSLASTSGRSETQYF
TRBJ2-7 many NA TRBV25-1 TGTGCCAGCAGTGAAATCTTCTACGAGCAGTACTTC CASSEIFYEQYF
TRBJ2-2 many TRBD2 TRBV24-1 TGTGCCACCAGTGACATCGGGACTAGCGGGGCGAACACCGGGGAGCTGTTTTTT CATSDIGTSGANTGELFF
TRBJ1-5 many TRBD1 TRBV12-3/TRBV12-4 TGTGCCAGCAGCTTAACAGGGGGCGGACAGCCCCAGCATTTT CASSLTGGGQPQHF
TRBJ1-6 few TRBD1 TRBV20-1 TGCAGTGCTAGTCGTGGGACAGGGGCTTCACCCCTCCACTTT CSASRGTGASPLHF
TRBJ2-3 NA NA TRBV7-9 TGTGCCAGCAGAGAGGTTTGGGGGAGAAGCACAGATACGCAGTATTTT CASREVWGRSTDTQYF
TRBJ2-7 few NA TRBV29-1 TGCAGCGTTAGCGCTACCCTGGGGACGCCGCCCGTCGAGCAGTACTTC CSVSATLGTPPVEQYF
TRBJ2-5 NA NA TRBV3-1 TGTGCCAGCAGCCCCTGGCCGGGGGAGGAGACCCAGTACTTC CASSPWPGEETQYF
TRBJ1-1 many NA TRBV24-1 TGTGCCACCAGTGATTTCATACAGCGAACTGAAGCTTTCTTT CATSDFIQRTEAFF
TRBJ2-7 NA TRBD1 TRBV28 TGTGCCAGCAGGTCGACCGGGACAGGGAAGTCCTACGAGCAGTACTTC CASRSTGTGKSYEQYF
TRBJ2-7 many NA TRBV27 TGTGCCAGCAGCCCACAGGGCCCCCTCGTTGGCCAGTACTTC CASSPQGPLVGQYF
TRBJ2-7 NA TRBD2 TRBV20-1 TGCAGTGCTGGGGGGACTAGCGGGGGGACCCTCTACGAGCAGTACTTC CSAGGTSGGTLYEQYF
TRBJ2-7 NA TRBD1 TRBV7-2 TGTGCCAGCAGCTTTTCGACAGGGTCGTCCTACGAGCAGTACTTC CASSFSTGSSYEQYF